The entry below describes one T cell receptor beta chain. Antigen: not known. The data originate from a study of shared clonotypes between healthy human individuals. CD45RO negativity and positive selection for CCR7 defined naive CD8 cells, a population that excluded terminally differentiated effector memory CD45RA+ cells. The protocol was immunoSEQ multiplex PCR, while the TCRdb copy is restricted to in-frame clones and leaves out a portion. The table lists a few million clones, roughly 93% of them singletons. Findings of the study overall: Clonotype sharing across several donors was observed for about 5.5% of naive CD4 clonotypes.

Germline V gene data show CDR1 as SGHAT and CDR2 as FQNNGV. Trimming took off 0 bases at V and 2 bases at J, with 11 bases between the two ends. CDR3 length equals 15 residues. J is TRBJ2-7 and V is TRBV11-2; no definite D call. The receptor was derived from a man in his late teens or twenties in good health. Some clones in this sample may be carry-over from other donors' samples. The sample taken for sequencing was naive CD8+ T cells from PBMCs. Here the CDR3 reads CASSLDRADTYEQYF. The CDR3 coding sequence is TGTGCCAGCAGCTTAGATCGGGCAGATACCTACGAGCAGTACTTC.